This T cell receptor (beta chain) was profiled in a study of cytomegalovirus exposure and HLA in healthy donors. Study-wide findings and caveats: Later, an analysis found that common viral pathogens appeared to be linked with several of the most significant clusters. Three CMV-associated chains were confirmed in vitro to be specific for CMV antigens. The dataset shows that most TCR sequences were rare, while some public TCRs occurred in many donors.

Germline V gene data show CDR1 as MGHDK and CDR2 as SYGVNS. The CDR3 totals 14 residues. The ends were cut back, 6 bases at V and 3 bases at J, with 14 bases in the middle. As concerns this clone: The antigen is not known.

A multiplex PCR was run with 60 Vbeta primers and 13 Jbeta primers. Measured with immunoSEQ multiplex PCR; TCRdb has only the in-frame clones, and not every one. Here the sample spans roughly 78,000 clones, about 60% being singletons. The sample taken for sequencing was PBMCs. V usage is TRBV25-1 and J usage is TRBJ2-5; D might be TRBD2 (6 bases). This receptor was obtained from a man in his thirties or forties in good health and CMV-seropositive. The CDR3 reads CASSPFRGEETQYF. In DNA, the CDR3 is TGTGCCAGCAGCCCTTTTCGCGGGGAAGAGACCCAGTACTTC.